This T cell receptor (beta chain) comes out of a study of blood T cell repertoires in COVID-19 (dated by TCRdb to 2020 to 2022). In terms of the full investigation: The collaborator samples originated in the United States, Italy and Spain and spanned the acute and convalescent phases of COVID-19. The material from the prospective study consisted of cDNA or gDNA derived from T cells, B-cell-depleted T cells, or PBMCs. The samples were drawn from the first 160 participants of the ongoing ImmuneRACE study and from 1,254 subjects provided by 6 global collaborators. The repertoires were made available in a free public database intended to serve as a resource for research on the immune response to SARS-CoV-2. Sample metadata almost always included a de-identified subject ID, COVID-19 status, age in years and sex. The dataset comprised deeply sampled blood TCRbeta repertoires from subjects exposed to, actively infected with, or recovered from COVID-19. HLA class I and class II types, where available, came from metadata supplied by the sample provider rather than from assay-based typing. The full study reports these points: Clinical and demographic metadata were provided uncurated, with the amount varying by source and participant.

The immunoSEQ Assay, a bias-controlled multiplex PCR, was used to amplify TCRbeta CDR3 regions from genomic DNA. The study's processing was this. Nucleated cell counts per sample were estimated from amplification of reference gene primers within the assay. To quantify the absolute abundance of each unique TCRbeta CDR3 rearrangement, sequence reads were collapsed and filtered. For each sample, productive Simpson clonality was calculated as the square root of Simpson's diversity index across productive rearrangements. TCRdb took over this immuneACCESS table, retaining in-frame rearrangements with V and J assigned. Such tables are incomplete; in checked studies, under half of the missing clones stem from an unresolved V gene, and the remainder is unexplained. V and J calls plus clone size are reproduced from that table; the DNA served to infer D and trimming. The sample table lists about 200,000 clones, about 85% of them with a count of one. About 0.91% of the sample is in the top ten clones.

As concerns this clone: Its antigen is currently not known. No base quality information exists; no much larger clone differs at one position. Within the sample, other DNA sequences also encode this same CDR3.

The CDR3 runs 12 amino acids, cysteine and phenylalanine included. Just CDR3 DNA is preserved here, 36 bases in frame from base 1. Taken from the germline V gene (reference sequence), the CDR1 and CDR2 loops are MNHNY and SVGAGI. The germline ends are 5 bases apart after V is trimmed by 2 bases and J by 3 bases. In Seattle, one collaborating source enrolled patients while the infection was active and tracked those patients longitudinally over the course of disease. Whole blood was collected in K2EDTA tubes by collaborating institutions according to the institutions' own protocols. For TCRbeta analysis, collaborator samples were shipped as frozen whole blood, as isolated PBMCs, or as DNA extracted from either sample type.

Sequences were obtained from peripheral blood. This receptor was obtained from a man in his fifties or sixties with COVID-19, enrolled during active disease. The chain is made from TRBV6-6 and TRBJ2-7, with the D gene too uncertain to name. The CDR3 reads CASSYASYEQYF. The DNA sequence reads TGTGCCAGCAGTTACGCTAGCTACGAGCAGTACTTC.